Following are 14 T cell receptor beta chains from one sample sequenced in a study of beta chain features in type 1 diabetes. The entirety of the isolated RNA underwent reverse transcription, so expressed TCRB transcripts were sequenced. Clones were read by immunoSEQ multiplex PCR, and TCRdb kept only the in-frame ones, dropping some. The table includes fewer than 250,000 clones, roughly 9.6% detected once. The sequenced material came from naive CD4+ T cells from blood. These receptors all come from a woman aged 18-29 years in good health.

This clone was detected a few times. The chain couples TRBV25-1 to TRBJ2-3, with D possibly matching TRBD2 (5 bases). The germline V gene encodes CDR1 MGHDK and CDR2 SYGVNS. The V gene lost 8 bases and the J gene lost 4 bases, with 19 bases spanning the gap. CDR3 size: 15 residues. The CDR3 DNA reads as TGTGCCAGCCGGAGGACCCACCCGGGGTCAGATACGCAGTATTTT. Translating it yields CASRRTHPGSDTQYF.

V and J are TRBV14 and TRBJ1-1; D not certain. The CDR3 sequence is 12 residues long. Germline loops: CDR1 SGHDN, CDR2 FVKESK. Trimming pared 0 bases from V and 6 bases from J, leaving 5 bases between. CDR3 nucleotides: TGTGCCAGCAGCCAAGAGTCCGCTGAAGCTTTCTTT. Residues: CASSQESAEAFF.

This clone appeared a few times. This chain uses TRBV5-4 with TRBJ1-2, with 8 bases lining up with TRBD1. The trim removed 5 bases at V and 10 bases at J, leaving 7 bases unmatched. The CDR3 has 12 residues. Germline V lookup: CDR1 SGHNT, CDR2 YYREEE (reference sequence). DNA for the CDR3: TGTGCCAGCAGATCCGGACAGGGATACTACACCTTC. Protein sequence: CASRSGQGYYTF. Based on the CDR3 plus reference TRBV5-4 and TRBJ1-2, the full variable domain is ETGVTQSPTHLIKTRGQQVTLRCSSQSGHNTVSWYQQALGQGPQFIFQYYREEENGRGNFPPRFSGLQFPNYSSELNVNALELDDSALYLCASRSGQGYYTFGSGTRLTVV.

The CDR3 coding sequence is TGTGCCAGCAGTGGTCAAGCGCGACCTGGCACAGATACGCAGTATTTT. As protein: CASSGQARPGTDTQYF. The J gene is TRBJ2-3, the V gene TRBV2; D gene unclear. This CDR3 contains 16 residues. The V end lost 4 bases, the J end lost 1 base, and 15 bases lay between the germline ends. Germline CDR1 is SNHLY and CDR2 is FYNNEI.

V gene TRBV7-6 combines with J gene TRBJ2-3; 8 bases map to TRBD2. The CDR3 sequence is 14 residues long. CDR1 and CDR2 (germline): SGHVS, FNYEAQ. J was trimmed by 6 bases and V by 3 bases; bases with no gene match: 5. Here the CDR3 reads CASSFLAGGDTQYF. CDR3 DNA: TGTGCCAGCAGCTTTCTAGCGGGCGGGGATACGCAGTATTTT.

This clone was counted a few times. The chain joins TRBV30 to TRBJ2-3; 7 nucleotides line up with TRBD2. The junction had 11 bases not matched to a gene; V was cut back by 5 bases and J by 0 bases. Germline lookup yields CDR1 GTSNPN and CDR2 SVGIG (reference sequence). The CDR3 is 16 residues long. The DNA of the CDR3 is TGTGCCTGGGGTTTACTCGGGGGGATTAGCACAGATACGCAGTATTTT. Translation: CAWGLLGGISTDTQYF.

This clone appeared a few times. V gene TRBV6-1 combines with J gene TRBJ1-2; weak D call: TRBD1 (5 bases). V dropped 3 bases and J dropped 8 bases, with 10 bases sitting between them. The CDR3 is made up of 12 amino acids. Looked up from germline, CDR1 is MNHNS and CDR2 is SASEGT. DNA of the CDR3: TGTGCCAGCAGTGACAGGGCGGGAGGCTACACCTTC. It translates to CASSDRAGGYTF.

The chain has TRBV19 and TRBJ2-5, with D uncertain. The CDR3 has 13 amino acids. Germline V gene lookup returns CDR1 LNHDA and CDR2 SQIVND (reference sequence). V lost 3 bases, J lost 0 bases, and 5 bases lay in between. This CDR3 is CASSMSHQETQYF. CDR3 sequence (DNA): TGTGCCAGTAGTATGAGTCACCAAGAGACCCAGTACTTC.

In its sample, this clone was seen a few times. This CDR3 is CASRGGHTDTQYF. The CDR3 DNA follows: TGTGCCAGCCGGGGGGGCCATACAGATACGCAGTATTTT. The chain recombines TRBV6-5 with TRBJ2-3; 8 bases fit TRBD2. The CDR3 length is 13 residues. The V segment lost 8 bases and the J segment 3 bases; nucleotides outside the gene matches: 4. Looked up from germline, CDR1 is MNHEY and CDR2 is SVGAGI.

The rearrangement links TRBV19 to TRBJ1-2; no clear D gene. V dropped 5 bases and J dropped 3 bases, with 10 bases sitting between them. CDR3 length: 13 amino acids. Germline loops: CDR1 LNHDA, CDR2 SQIVND (reference sequence). CDR3 DNA: TGTGCCAGTAGTCGCCCTGAGGACTATGGCTACACCTTC. Its translation is CASSRPEDYGYTF.

The sample holds a few counts of this clone. The genes are TRBV6-1 and TRBJ1-5, with D possibly TRBD1 on 5 matching bases. This CDR3 contains 15 residues. Germline CDR1 and CDR2: MNHNS and SASEGT. Trimming took off 7 bases at V and 2 bases at J, with 15 bases between the two ends. In nucleotides, the CDR3 is TGTGCCAGCACCCTTCCCGGGGGGGGCAATCAGCCCCAGCATTTT. Translated: CASTLPGGGNQPQHF.

V usage is TRBV7-2 and J usage is TRBJ2-5, with D possibly matching TRBD1 (6 bases). The V end lost 6 bases, the J end lost 5 bases, and 10 bases lay between the germline ends. The CDR3 extends over 12 amino acids. Germline CDR1 reads SGHTA; CDR2 reads FQGNSA. CDR3 protein: CASRDRWETQYF. The CDR3 DNA is TGTGCCAGCAGGGACAGATGGGAGACCCAGTACTTC.

This sequence joins TRBV28 and TRBJ2-3; D is unclear. CDR1 is MDHEN, CDR2 SYDVKM, per germline. Trimming cost V 3 bases and J 5 bases, with 3 bases left between them. The CDR3 sequence is 11 residues long. CDR3 in amino acids: CASSFRDTQYF. The CDR3 DNA is TGTGCCAGCAGTTTTAGAGATACGCAGTATTTT.

In its sample, this clone was seen a few times. The chain carries TRBV5-1 and TRBJ2-2; D uncertain. CDR3 length: 12 residues. Germline V CDR1 and CDR2: SGHRS, YFSETQ. V lost 2 bases, J lost 5 bases, and 4 bases lay in between. CDR3 sequence (DNA): TGCGCCAGCAGCTTCACAACCGGGGAGCTGTTTTTT. Translated: CASSFTTGELFF.